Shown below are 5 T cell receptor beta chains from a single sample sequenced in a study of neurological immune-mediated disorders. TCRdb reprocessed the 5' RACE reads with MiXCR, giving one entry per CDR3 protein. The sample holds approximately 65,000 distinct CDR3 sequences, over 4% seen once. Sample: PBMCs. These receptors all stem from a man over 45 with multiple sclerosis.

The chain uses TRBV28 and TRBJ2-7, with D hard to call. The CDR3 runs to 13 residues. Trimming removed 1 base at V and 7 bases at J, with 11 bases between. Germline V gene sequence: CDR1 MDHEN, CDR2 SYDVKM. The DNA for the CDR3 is TGTGCCAGCAGTTTATTCGGCAGACCAGAGCAGTACGTC. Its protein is CASSLFGRPEQYV.

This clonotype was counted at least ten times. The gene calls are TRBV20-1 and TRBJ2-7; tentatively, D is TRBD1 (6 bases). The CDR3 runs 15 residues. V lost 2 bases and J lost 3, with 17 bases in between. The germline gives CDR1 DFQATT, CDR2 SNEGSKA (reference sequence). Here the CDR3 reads CSARSRGAIDYEQYV. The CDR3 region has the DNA TGCAGTGCTAGATCCAGGGGCGCCATAGACTACGAGCAGTACGTC.

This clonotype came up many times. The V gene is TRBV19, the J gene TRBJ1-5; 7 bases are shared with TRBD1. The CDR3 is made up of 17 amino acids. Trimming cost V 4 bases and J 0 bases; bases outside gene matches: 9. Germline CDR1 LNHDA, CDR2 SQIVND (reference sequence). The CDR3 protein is CASSSPDRRYSNQPQHF. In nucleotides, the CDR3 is TGTGCCAGTAGTAGCCCGGACAGGAGATATAGCAATCAGCCCCAGCATTTT. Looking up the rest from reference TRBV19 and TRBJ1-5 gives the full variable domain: DGGITQSPKYLFRKEGQNVTLSCEQNLNHDAMYWYRQDPGQGLRLIYYSQIVNDFQKGDIAEGYSVSREKKESFPLTVTSAQKNPTAFYLCASSSPDRRYSNQPQHFGDGTRLSIL.

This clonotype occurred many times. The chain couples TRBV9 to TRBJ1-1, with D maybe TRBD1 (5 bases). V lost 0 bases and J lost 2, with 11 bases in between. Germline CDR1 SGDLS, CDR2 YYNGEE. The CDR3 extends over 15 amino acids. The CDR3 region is CASSVEGHLNTEAFF. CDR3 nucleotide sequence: TGTGCCAGCAGCGTAGAAGGACACCTTAACACTGAAGCTTTCTTT.

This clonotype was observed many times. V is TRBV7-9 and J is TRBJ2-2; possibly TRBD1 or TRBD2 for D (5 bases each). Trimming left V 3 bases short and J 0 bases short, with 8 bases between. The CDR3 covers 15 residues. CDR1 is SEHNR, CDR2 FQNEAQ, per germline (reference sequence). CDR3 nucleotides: TGTGCCAGCAGCTTGAGGGGCCCGAACACCGGGGAGCTGTTTTTT. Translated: CASSLRGPNTGELFF.